A selection of T cell receptor beta chains follows, all from one sample in a study of regulatory T cells in long-lasting Graves disease. In TCRdb, the multiplex PCR reads were re-called with MiXCR into one record per CDR3 protein. Seen here are under 300,000 distinct CDR3 sequences, 15% to 20% observed once, and the top ten hold 12% to 15%. The sample also formed part of further work on T cells in Graves' hyperthyroidism and ophthalmopathy.

Material: peripheral blood mononuclear cells (PBMCs), obtained at new diagnosis, from a patient treated with antithyroid drugs. These TCRs come from a woman aged 25 to 39 with Graves disease. Both conserved end residues are part of each CDR3. The order of the fields is V gene, D gene, clone size, J gene, CDR3 protein, CDR3 DNA. A D gene is named only where the DNA matches it firmly. Part of the rows lack a size; the others show once, few, many or a class for expanded clones.

V: TRBV18
D: TRBD2
size: many
J: TRBJ2-1
CDR3: CASSSSTSGSYNEQFF
DNA: TGTGCCAGCTCCTCTTCGACTAGCGGCTCCTACAATGAGCAGTTCTTC

V: TRBV2
D: .
size: many
J: TRBJ1-1
CDR3: CATTREGGTEAFF
DNA: TGTGCCACAACCCGCGAGGGGGGAACTGAAGCTTTCTTT

V: TRBV4-1
D: .
size: .
J: TRBJ2-1
CDR3: CASSQVGVGGGSYNEQFF
DNA: TGCGCCAGCAGCCAAGTTGGAGTCGGGGGCGGGTCCTACAATGAGCAGTTCTTC

V: TRBV9
D: .
size: many
J: TRBJ1-4
CDR3: CASSVDSGGEKLFF
DNA: TGTGCCAGCAGCGTAGACAGCGGGGGAGAAAAACTGTTTTTT

V: TRBV5-6
D: .
size: many
J: TRBJ1-1
CDR3: CASSLWEEVMNTEAFF
DNA: TGTGCCAGCAGCTTGTGGGAGGAGGTCATGAACACTGAAGCTTTCTTT

V: TRBV20-1
D: .
size: .
J: TRBJ2-3
CDR3: CSARRQVDTDTQYF
DNA: TGCAGTGCTAGGAGACAGGTCGACACAGATACGCAGTATTTT

V: TRBV20-1
D: TRBD1
size: many
J: TRBJ1-1
CDR3: CSAEGQENTEAFF
DNA: TGCAGTGCGGAGGGACAGGAGAACACTGAAGCTTTCTTT

V: TRBV27
D: .
size: many
J: TRBJ1-4
CDR3: CASSFEGNGKLFF
DNA: TGTGCCAGCAGTTTTGAGGGAAACGGAAAACTGTTTTTT

V: TRBV7-9
D: .
size: many
J: TRBJ2-1
CDR3: CASSLVGGADNEQFF
DNA: TGTGCCAGCAGCCTCGTAGGAGGGGCCGACAATGAGCAGTTCTTC

V: TRBV20-1
D: .
size: .
J: TRBJ1-2
CDR3: CSAPLNQERGYTF
DNA: TGCAGTGCCCCGCTTAACCAGGAGCGGGGCTACACCTTC

V: TRBV2
D: .
size: many
J: TRBJ2-7
CDR3: CASSGHSGWGEQYF
DNA: TGTGCCAGCAGTGGGCACTCCGGGTGGGGCGAGCAGTACTTC

V: TRBV5-1
D: .
size: many
J: TRBJ1-4
CDR3: CASSLTNPNEKLFF
DNA: TGCGCCAGCAGCTTGACGAACCCCAATGAAAAACTGTTTTTT

V: TRBV2
D: TRBD1
size: many
J: TRBJ2-1
CDR3: CARGQGDYNEQFF
DNA: TGTGCCAGGGGACAGGGGGACTACAATGAGCAGTTCTTC

V: TRBV25-1
D: TRBD2
size: .
J: TRBJ2-1
CDR3: CASKSGGNEQFF
DNA: TGTGCCAGCAAGTCGGGAGGCAATGAGCAGTTCTTC

V: TRBV6-2/TRBV6-3
D: .
size: many
J: TRBJ2-7
CDR3: CASSLESYEQYF
DNA: TGTGCCAGCAGCCTAGAGTCCTACGAGCAGTACTTC

V: TRBV3-1
D: .
size: many
J: TRBJ1-1
CDR3: CASSQVIHRPGDTEAFF
DNA: TGTGCCAGCAGCCAAGTAATTCACAGGCCTGGGGACACTGAAGCTTTCTTT

V: TRBV6-1
D: TRBD1
size: .
J: TRBJ2-1
CDR3: CASSTTGGNYNEQFF
DNA: TGTGCCAGCAGTACTACAGGGGGTAACTACAATGAGCAGTTCTTC

V: TRBV19
D: TRBD1
size: many
J: TRBJ2-5
CDR3: CATRTGPLGETQYF
DNA: TGTGCCACCCGGACAGGGCCCTTAGGAGAGACCCAGTACTTC

V: TRBV6-5
D: TRBD2
size: many
J: TRBJ2-1
CDR3: CASSYLLAGAYNEQFF
DNA: TGTGCCAGCAGTTACCTCCTAGCGGGGGCCTACAATGAGCAGTTCTTC

V: TRBV4-2
D: .
size: many
J: TRBJ1-5
CDR3: CASSQESGGSQPQHF
DNA: TGTGCCAGCAGCCAAGAATCCGGTGGGTCTCAGCCCCAGCATTTT

V: TRBV20-1
D: TRBD1
size: once
J: TRBJ1-3
CDR3: CSATGTGGPGNTIYF
DNA: TGCAGTGCTACCGGGACAGGGGGCCCTGGAAACACCATATATTTT

V: TRBV28
D: .
size: many
J: TRBJ2-5
CDR3: CASSSDREEETQYF
DNA: TGTGCCAGCAGCTCCGACAGGGAGGAAGAGACCCAGTACTTC

V: TRBV2
D: TRBD2
size: .
J: TRBJ2-7
CDR3: CARTSGIGEQYF
DNA: TGTGCCAGGACTAGCGGGATTGGGGAGCAGTACTTC

V: TRBV6-4
D: .
size: .
J: TRBJ2-1
CDR3: CASSVAPVGSYNEQFF
DNA: TGTGCCAGCAGTGTCGCCCCAGTTGGCTCCTACAATGAGCAGTTCTTC

V: TRBV19
D: TRBD1
size: .
J: TRBJ1-4
CDR3: CASSPARGTGDEKLFF
DNA: TGTGCCAGTAGCCCAGCCCGCGGGACAGGGGATGAAAAACTGTTTTTT

V: TRBV6-2/TRBV6-3
D: .
size: few
J: TRBJ1-2
CDR3: CASSYGMGYTF
DNA: TGTGCCAGCAGTTATGGGATGGGCTACACCTTC

V: TRBV20-1
D: TRBD2
size: once
J: TRBJ2-2
CDR3: CSATSGDTGELFF
DNA: TGCAGTGCTACTAGCGGGGACACCGGGGAGCTGTTTTTT

V: TRBV27
D: TRBD2
size: .
J: TRBJ2-3
CDR3: CASSEAVPTGLVLSDTQYF
DNA: TGTGCCAGCAGTGAAGCGGTACCCACGGGACTAGTGTTATCAGATACGCAGTATTTT

V: TRBV20-1
D: .
size: many
J: TRBJ2-5
CDR3: CSASQAGQTQYF
DNA: TGCAGTGCTAGTCAGGCTGGGCAGACCCAGTACTTC

V: TRBV7-2
D: TRBD1
size: many
J: TRBJ1-2
CDR3: CASSLTGGAGYGYTF
DNA: TGTGCCAGCAGCTTGACAGGGGGCGCGGGCTATGGCTACACCTTC

V: TRBV4-1
D: .
size: many
J: TRBJ1-2
CDR3: CASSQDITGVYGYTF
DNA: TGCGCCAGCAGCCAAGATATAACAGGCGTCTATGGCTACACCTTC

V: TRBV4-1
D: .
size: many
J: TRBJ1-1
CDR3: CASSRSLTSTEAFF
DNA: TGCGCCAGCAGCCGATCCTTAACTAGCACTGAAGCTTTCTTT

V: TRBV2
D: .
size: many
J: TRBJ2-1
CDR3: CASSVGQASFHNEQFF
DNA: TGTGCCAGCAGTGTAGGGCAGGCTAGCTTCCACAATGAGCAGTTCTTC

V: TRBV28
D: .
size: many
J: TRBJ2-5
CDR3: CASSLPTEQETQYF
DNA: TGTGCCAGCAGTTTACCGACAGAACAAGAGACCCAGTACTTC

V: TRBV6-5
D: .
size: many
J: TRBJ1-6
CDR3: CASSYSSDSPLHF
DNA: TGTGCCAGCAGTTACTCGAGCGATTCACCCCTCCACTTT

V: TRBV4-1
D: TRBD2
size: few
J: TRBJ2-3
CDR3: CASSQVAGTSGATDTQYF
DNA: TGCGCCAGCAGCCAAGTCGCCGGGACTAGCGGGGCCACAGATACGCAGTATTTT